The present entry profiles one TCR beta chain with its context. Its target is unknown. Without the conserved terminal phenylalanine or tryptophan, this CDR3 likely stems from a read error. This sample's RNA came from whole unsorted tissue. More than 3 cm separated this lung sample from the edge of the tumor. This sample was taken from a study of tumor and adjacent non-tumor tissue in lung cancer. Study-level results: Tumor TCR diversity, when higher, was linked to shorter survival.

The library came from three nested PCR rounds adapted from ARM-PCR protocols. TCRdb recomputed calls from the multiplex PCR reads with MiXCR, one row per CDR3 protein. The sample consists of some 80,000 distinct CDR3 sequences, less than 85% of them appearing once. The V and J ends lost 8 bases and 6 bases, in that order; junction bases with no gene match: 6. The CDR3 is made up of 12 amino acids. Per the germline V gene, CDR1 is MDHEN and CDR2 is SYDVKM. Sequenced: distant non-tumor lung tissue. The TCR was taken from a man between 65 and 79 years old with non-small cell lung cancer. The rearrangement joins TRBV28 to TRBJ2-7, with 8 positions matching TRBD1. Written as DNA, the CDR3 is TGTGCCAGCCGGGACAGGACCTGCGAGCAGTACTGC. Protein: CASRDRTCEQYC.